This passage covers 6 T cell receptor beta chains from one sample sequenced in a study of PD-1 blockade in classical Hodgkin lymphoma. The table came from immunoSEQ multiplex PCR; TCRdb's copy has only in-frame clones and leaves some out. Counted here are over 25,000 clones, about 91% occurring once; the ten biggest clones make up roughly 6.2%. Brentuximab vedotin exposure varied among the patients, all of whom had relapsed after autologous stem cell transplantation. The CD8+ T cells came from thawed PBMCs through magnetic negative selection. The source was CD8+ T cells from blood, collected at baseline. These TCRs come from a human donor with classical Hodgkin lymphoma.

This clone has a single count. V is TRBV6-4 and J is TRBJ1-2; D not certain. The germline V gene has CDR1 MRHNA and CDR2 SNTAGT. V gave up 3 bases and J gave up 0 bases, with 11 bases separating them. The CDR3 extends over 15 amino acids. This chain's CDR3 is CASSESASANYGYTF. CDR3 sequence (DNA): TGTGCCAGCAGTGAGAGTGCCTCGGCTAACTATGGCTACACCTTC.

The genes are TRBV10-3 and TRBJ2-7; 9 bases are shared with TRBD1. CDR1 is ENHRY, CDR2 SYGVKD, per germline. The length of the CDR3 is 14 residues. V lost 3 bases, J lost 6 bases, and 6 bases stayed unmatched. CDR3 loop: CAISDNRGLIEQYF. The CDR3, as DNA: TGTGCCATCAGTGACAACAGGGGGCTTATCGAGCAGTACTTC.

This chain uses TRBV2 with TRBJ1-5, with 7 positions matching TRBD1. Germline V gene data show CDR1 as SNHLY and CDR2 as FYNNEI. The J segment lost 3 bases and the V segment lost 4 bases, leaving 3 bases of the junction unmatched. The CDR3 sequence is 14 residues long. The CDR3 region is CASSGGQSNQPQHF. In nucleotides, the CDR3 is TGTGCCAGCAGTGGGGGACAGTCCAATCAGCCCCAGCATTTT.

V is TRBV5-5 and J is TRBJ2-7; no definite D call. The CDR3 is made up of 13 amino acids. CDR1 and CDR2 from the germline V gene are SGHKS and YYEKEE (reference sequence). Trimming pared 0 bases from V and 4 bases from J, leaving 8 bases between. The CDR3 coding sequence is TGTGCCAGCAGCTTGGCTTACGGTTACGAGCAGTACTTC. This sequence encodes CASSLAYGYEQYF.

This rearrangement joins TRBV5-6 to TRBJ1-5, with TRBD1 matching over 8 bases. The CDR3 has 15 amino acids. Germline V gene data show CDR1 as SGHDT and CDR2 as YYEEEE. After removal of 3 bases from V and 1 base from J, the junction contained 3 bases not matched to a gene. In DNA, the CDR3 is TGTGCCAGCAGCTCTCAGGGGGCGAGCAATCAGCCCCAGCATTTT. It codes for CASSSQGASNQPQHF.

The chain employs TRBV7-9 and TRBJ1-5, with 9 bases that match TRBD1. The germline gives CDR1 SEHNR, CDR2 FQNEAQ (reference sequence). The CDR3 runs 14 residues. With 8 bases clipped from V and 5 bases from J, the junction kept 7 bases outside the gene matches. The DNA for the CDR3 is TGTGCCAGCCGGGGACAGGGAGGTGATCAGCCCCAGCATTTT. It yields the protein CASRGQGGDQPQHF.